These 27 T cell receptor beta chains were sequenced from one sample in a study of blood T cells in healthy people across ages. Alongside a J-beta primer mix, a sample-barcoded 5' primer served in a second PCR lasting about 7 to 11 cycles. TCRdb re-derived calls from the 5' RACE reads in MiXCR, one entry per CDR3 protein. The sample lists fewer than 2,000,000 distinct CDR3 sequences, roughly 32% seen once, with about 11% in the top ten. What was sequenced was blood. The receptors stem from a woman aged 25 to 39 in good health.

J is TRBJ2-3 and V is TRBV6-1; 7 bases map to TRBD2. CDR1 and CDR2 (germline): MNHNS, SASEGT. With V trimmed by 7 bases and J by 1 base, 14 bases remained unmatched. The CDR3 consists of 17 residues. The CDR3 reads CASTSGHGGGRTDTQYF. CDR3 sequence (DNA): TGTGCCAGCACTAGCGGCCATGGTGGTGGTCGCACAGATACGCAGTATTTT.

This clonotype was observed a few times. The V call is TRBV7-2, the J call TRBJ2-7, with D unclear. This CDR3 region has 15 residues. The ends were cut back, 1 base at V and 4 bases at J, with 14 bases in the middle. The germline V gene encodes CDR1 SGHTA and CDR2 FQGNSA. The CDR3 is CASSLEVTAVYEQYF. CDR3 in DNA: TGTGCCAGCAGCTTAGAGGTGACTGCCGTTTACGAGCAGTACTTC.

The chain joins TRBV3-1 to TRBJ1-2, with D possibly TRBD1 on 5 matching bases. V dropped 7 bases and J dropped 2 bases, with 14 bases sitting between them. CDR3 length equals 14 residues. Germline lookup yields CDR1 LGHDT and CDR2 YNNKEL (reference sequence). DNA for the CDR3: TGTGCCAGCACGGTTTCGGGGGTGAACTATGGCTACACCTTC. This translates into CASTVSGVNYGYTF.

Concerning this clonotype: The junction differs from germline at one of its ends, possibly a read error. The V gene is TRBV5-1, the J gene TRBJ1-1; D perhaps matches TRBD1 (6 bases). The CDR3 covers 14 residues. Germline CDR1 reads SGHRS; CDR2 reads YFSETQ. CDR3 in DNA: TGTGCCAGCAGCCCAGGTGGGGGCGGCACTGAAGCTTTCTTT. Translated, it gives CASSPGGGGTEAFF.

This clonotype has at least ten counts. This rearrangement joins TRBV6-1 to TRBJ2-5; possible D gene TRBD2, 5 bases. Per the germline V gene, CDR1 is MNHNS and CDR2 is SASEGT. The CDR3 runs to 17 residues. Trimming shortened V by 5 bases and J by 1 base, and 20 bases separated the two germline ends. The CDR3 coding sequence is TGTGCCAGCAGTCGGACTGGGGTTCCCATCATCCAAGAGACCCAGTACTTC. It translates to CASSRTGVPIIQETQYF.

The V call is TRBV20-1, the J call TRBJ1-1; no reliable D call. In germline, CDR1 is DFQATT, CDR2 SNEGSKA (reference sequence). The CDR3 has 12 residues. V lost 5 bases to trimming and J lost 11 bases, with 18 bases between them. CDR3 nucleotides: TGCAGTGCTGCTCAAGGACTCTCGGGGGCTTTCTTT. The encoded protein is CSAAQGLSGAFF.

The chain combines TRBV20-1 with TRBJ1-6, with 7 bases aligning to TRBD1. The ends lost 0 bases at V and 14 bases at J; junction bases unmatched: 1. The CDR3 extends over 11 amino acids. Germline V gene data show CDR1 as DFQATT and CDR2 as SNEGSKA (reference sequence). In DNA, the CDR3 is TGCAGTGCTAGAGAAGACAGGGCCCTCCACTTT. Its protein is CSAREDRALHF.

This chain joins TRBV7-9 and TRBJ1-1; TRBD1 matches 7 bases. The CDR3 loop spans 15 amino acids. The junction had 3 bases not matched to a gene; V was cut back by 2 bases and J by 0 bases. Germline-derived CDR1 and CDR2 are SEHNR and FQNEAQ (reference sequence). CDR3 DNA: TGTGCCAGCAGCTTACCGGGACAGATGAACACTGAAGCTTTCTTT. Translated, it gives CASSLPGQMNTEAFF.

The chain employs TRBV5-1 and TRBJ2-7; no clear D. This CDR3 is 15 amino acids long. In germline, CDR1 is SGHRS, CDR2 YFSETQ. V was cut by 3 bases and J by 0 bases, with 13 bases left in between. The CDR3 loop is CASSSDVGLSYEQYF. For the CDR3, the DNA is TGCGCCAGCAGCTCCGATGTGGGTCTCTCCTACGAGCAGTACTTC. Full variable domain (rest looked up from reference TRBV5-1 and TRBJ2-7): KAGVTQTPRYLIKTRGQQVTLSCSPISGHRSVSWYQQTPGQGLQFLFEYFSETQRNKGNFPGRFSGRQFSNSRSEMNVSTLELGDSALYLCASSSDVGLSYEQYFGPGTRLTVT.

This CDR3 reads CASSIPGQGPYEQYF. In DNA, the CDR3 is TGTGCCAGTAGTATCCCGGGACAGGGTCCGTACGAGCAGTACTTC. The chain employs TRBV19 and TRBJ2-7; 9 bases fit TRBD1. In germline, CDR1 is LNHDA, CDR2 SQIVND (reference sequence). The CDR3 runs 15 residues. The trim removed 3 bases at V and 4 bases at J, leaving 7 bases unmatched. Filled out from reference TRBV19 and TRBJ2-7, the complete variable domain reads DGGITQSPKYLFRKEGQNVTLSCEQNLNHDAMYWYRQDPGQGLRLIYYSQIVNDFQKGDIAEGYSVSREKKESFPLTVTSAQKNPTAFYLCASSIPGQGPYEQYFGPGTRLTVT.

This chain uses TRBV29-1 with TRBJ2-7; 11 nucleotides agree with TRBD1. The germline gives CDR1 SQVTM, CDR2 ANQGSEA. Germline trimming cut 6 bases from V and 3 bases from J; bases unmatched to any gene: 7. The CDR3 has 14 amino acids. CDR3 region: CSVSLGTGGYEQYF. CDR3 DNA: TGCAGCGTATCCCTTGGGACAGGGGGCTACGAGCAGTACTTC.

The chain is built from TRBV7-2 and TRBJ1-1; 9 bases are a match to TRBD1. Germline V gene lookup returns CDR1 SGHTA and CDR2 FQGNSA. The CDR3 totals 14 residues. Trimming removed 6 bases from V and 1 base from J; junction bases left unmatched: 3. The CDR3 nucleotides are TGTGCCAGCAGGCAGGGACAGGGGAACACTGAAGCTTTCTTT. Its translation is CASRQGQGNTEAFF.

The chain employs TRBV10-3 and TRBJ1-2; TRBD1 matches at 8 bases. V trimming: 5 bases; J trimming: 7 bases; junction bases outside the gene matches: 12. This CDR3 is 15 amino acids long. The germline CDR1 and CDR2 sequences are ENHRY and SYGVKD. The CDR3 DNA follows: TGTGCCATCAGTAAATTGGACAGGGAAGAAGGTGGCTACACCTTC. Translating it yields CAISKLDREEGGYTF.

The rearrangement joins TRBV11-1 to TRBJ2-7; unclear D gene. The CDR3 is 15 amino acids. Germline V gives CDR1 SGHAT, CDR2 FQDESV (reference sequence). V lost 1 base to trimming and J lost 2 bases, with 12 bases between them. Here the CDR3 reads CASSLEPDGTYEQYF. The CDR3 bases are TGTGCCAGCAGCTTAGAACCGGATGGGACCTACGAGCAGTACTTC.

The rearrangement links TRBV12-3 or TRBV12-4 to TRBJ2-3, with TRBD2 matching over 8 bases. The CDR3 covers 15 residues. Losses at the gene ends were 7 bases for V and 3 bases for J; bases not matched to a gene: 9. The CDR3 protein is CASTLGGLGTDTQYF. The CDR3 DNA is TGTGCCAGCACCCTGGGGGGACTAGGGACAGATACGCAGTATTTT.

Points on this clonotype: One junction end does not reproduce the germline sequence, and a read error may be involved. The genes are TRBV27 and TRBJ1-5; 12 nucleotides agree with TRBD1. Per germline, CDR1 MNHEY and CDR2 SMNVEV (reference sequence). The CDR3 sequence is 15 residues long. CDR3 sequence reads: CARSPRDRGLQPQHF. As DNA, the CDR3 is TGTGCCCGCAGTCCTCGGGACAGGGGGCTTCAGCCCCAGCATTTT.

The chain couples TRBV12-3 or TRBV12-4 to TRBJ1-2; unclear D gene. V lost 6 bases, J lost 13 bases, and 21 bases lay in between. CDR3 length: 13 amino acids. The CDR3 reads CASSNPPLSDPTF. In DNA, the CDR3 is TGTGCCAGCAGCAATCCCCCGTTATCCGATCCCACCTTC.

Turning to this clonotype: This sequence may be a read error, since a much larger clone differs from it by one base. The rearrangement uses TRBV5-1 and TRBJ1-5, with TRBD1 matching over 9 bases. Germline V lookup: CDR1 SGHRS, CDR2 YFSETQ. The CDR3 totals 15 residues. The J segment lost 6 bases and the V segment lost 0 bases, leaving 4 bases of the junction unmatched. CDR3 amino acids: CASSLGDRDSQPQHF. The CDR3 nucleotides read TGCGCCAGCAGCTTGGGGGACAGGGACAGTCAGCCCCAGCATTTT.

CDR3 in amino acids: CASSLEAGKVRGYTF. CDR3 coding DNA: TGCGCCAGCAGCTTGGAGGCGGGGAAGGTTCGGGGCTACACCTTC. V gene TRBV5-1 combines with J gene TRBJ1-2, with no clear D. From germline, CDR1 is SGHRS and CDR2 YFSETQ. There are 15 residues in the CDR3. Trimming stripped 0 bases from V and 8 bases from J, with 17 bases between.

The CDR3 loop is CASSSLGDRHTDTQYF. The CDR3 DNA reads TGTGCCAGCAGCTCACTGGGGGACAGGCATACAGATACGCAGTATTTT. The J gene is TRBJ2-3, the V gene TRBV7-9; 8 nucleotides line up with TRBD1. Germline V lookup: CDR1 SEHNR, CDR2 FQNEAQ (reference sequence). The CDR3 is made up of 16 amino acids. V lost 4 bases to trimming and J lost 3 bases; unmatched junction nucleotides: 9.

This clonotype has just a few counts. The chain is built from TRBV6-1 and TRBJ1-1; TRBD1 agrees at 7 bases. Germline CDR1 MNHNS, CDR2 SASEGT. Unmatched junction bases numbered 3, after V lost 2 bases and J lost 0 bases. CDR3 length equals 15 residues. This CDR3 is CASSESGTVNTEAFF. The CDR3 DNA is TGTGCCAGCAGTGAATCCGGGACAGTGAACACTGAAGCTTTCTTT.

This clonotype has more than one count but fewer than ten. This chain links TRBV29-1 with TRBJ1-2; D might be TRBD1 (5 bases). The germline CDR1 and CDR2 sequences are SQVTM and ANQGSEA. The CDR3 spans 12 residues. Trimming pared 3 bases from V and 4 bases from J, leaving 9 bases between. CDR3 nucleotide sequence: TGCAGCGTTGATCAGCAGGGCTATGGCTACACCTTC. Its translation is CSVDQQGYGYTF.

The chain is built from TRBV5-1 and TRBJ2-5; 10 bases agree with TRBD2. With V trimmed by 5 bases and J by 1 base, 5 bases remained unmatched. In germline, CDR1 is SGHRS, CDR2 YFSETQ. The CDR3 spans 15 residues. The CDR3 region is CASSRSGGTQETQYF. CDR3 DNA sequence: TGCGCCAGCAGTCGTAGCGGGGGGACCCAAGAGACCCAGTACTTC.

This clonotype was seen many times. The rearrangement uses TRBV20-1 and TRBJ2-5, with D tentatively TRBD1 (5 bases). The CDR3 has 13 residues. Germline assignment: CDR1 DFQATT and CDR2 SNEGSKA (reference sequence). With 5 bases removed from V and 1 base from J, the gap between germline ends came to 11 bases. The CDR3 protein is CSARRQTQETQYF. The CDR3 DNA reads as TGCAGTGCTCGACGACAGACCCAAGAGACCCAGTACTTC.

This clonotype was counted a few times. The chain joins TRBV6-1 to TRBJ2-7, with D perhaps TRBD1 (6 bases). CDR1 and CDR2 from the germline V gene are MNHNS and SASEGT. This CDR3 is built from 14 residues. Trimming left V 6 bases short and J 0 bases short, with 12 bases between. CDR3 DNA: TGTGCCAGCAGATCGAGGGGGTCCTCCTACGAGCAGTACTTC. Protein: CASRSRGSSYEQYF.

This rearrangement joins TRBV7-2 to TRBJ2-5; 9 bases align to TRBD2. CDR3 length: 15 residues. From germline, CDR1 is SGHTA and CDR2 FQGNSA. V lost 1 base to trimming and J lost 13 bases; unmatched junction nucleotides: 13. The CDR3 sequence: CASSLDAGGLYELYF. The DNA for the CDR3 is TGTGCCAGCAGCTTAGATGCGGGGGGGCTATACGAGCTGTACTTC.

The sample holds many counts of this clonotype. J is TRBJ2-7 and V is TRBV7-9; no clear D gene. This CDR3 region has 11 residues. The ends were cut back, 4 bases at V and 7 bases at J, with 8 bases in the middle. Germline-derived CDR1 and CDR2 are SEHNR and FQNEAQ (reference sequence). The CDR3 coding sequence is TGTGCCAGCAGCTCCCCGAGTGAGCAGTACTTC. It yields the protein CASSSPSEQYF.